The 13 T cell receptor beta chains below were found in one sample sequenced in a study of identical twins (dated by TCRdb to 2016 to 2017). Receptors were amplified or captured by 5' RACE. Reads for this sample came from an Illumina HiSeq 2000. The public reads were run again by TCRdb, first through fastp at Q25 and then through MiXCR, and only productive beta chains were kept. Every distinct CDR3 protein forms one entry, paired with its most common genes and DNA. The sample table lists some 1,600,000 distinct CDR3 sequences, around 29% of them with a count of one. Jointly, the top ten make up roughly 0.3% of the sample. Specimen: cord blood. Receptors were obtained from a newborn girl in good health.

The chain employs TRBV20-1 and TRBJ2-7; 10 nucleotides align to TRBD1. The CDR3 is 15 residues long. CDR1 and CDR2 (germline): DFQATT, SNEGSKA (reference sequence). V lost 0 bases and J lost 3; bases outside the gene matches: 5. The CDR3 bases are TGCAGTGCTAGAGACCCGGGACAGGGGCACTACGAGCAGTACTTC. It codes for CSARDPGQGHYEQYF.

The chain uses TRBV9 and TRBJ2-3, with TRBD1 identical over 7 bases. Germline V gene sequence: CDR1 SGDLS, CDR2 YYNGEE. After removal of 4 bases from V and 4 bases from J, the junction contained 9 bases not matched to a gene. The CDR3 is made up of 15 amino acids. The CDR3 DNA is TGTGCCAGCAGCCTAAGGACAGGATGGGCAGATACGCAGTATTTT. Its translation is CASSLRTGWADTQYF.

This clonotype has just a few counts. V usage is TRBV20-1 and J usage is TRBJ2-1; D unresolved. CDR1 is DFQATT and CDR2 is SNEGSKA in the germline V gene (reference sequence). The CDR3 has 14 residues. Trimming pared 2 bases from V and 6 bases from J, leaving 14 bases between. CDR3 nucleotide sequence: TGCAGTGCTAGACCCCTTTTTCGCTCCAATGAGCAGTTCTTC. Its translation: CSARPLFRSNEQFF.

The chain carries TRBV6-1 and TRBJ1-3, with a weak D call TRBD1 (5 bases). Trimming took off 3 bases at V and 8 bases at J, with 14 bases between the two ends. The CDR3 is made up of 14 amino acids. Germline V gene sequence: CDR1 MNHNS, CDR2 SASEGT. CDR3 protein: CASSETVLGHTIYF. As DNA, the CDR3 is TGTGCCAGCAGTGAGACAGTGCTCGGGCACACCATATATTTT.

This clonotype was counted a few times. The chain employs TRBV5-1 and TRBJ1-1, with no clear D. The V and J ends lost 4 bases and 1 base respectively, with 11 bases between them. This CDR3 region has 14 residues. Germline V gene lookup returns CDR1 SGHRS and CDR2 YFSETQ. This CDR3 reads CASSPGRRNTEAFF. CDR3 nucleotides: TGCGCCAGCAGCCCTGGACGGAGGAACACTGAAGCTTTCTTT.

This rearrangement joins TRBV20-1 to TRBJ1-5; 8 nucleotides align to TRBD1. The junction had 2 bases not matched to a gene; V was cut back by 2 bases and J by 5 bases. Germline-derived CDR1 and CDR2 are DFQATT and SNEGSKA (reference sequence). This CDR3 has 13 amino acids. The DNA for the CDR3 is TGCAGTGCTAGACAGGGGGCGCATCAGCCCCAGCATTTT. Residues: CSARQGAHQPQHF.

The gene calls are TRBV29-1 and TRBJ2-1, with D possibly matching TRBD2 (6 bases). Germline V gene sequence: CDR1 SQVTM, CDR2 ANQGSEA. The CDR3 has 13 amino acids. The CDR3 sequence: CTSWVGGRDEQFF. CDR3 nucleotides: TGCACCTCGTGGGTGGGAGGACGCGATGAGCAGTTCTTC.

This clonotype has more than one count but fewer than ten. This chain links TRBV6-6 with TRBJ2-7; perhaps TRBD2 as D (6 bases). This CDR3 has 13 amino acids. CDR1 is MNHNY and CDR2 is SVGAGI in the germline V gene (reference sequence). Trimming took off 7 bases at V and 3 bases at J, with 13 bases between the two ends. In DNA, the CDR3 is TGTGCCAGCACCTCGGACGGGAGCTACGAGCAGTACTTC. As protein: CASTSDGSYEQYF.

This clonotype was seen a handful of times. The chain joins TRBV20-1 to TRBJ2-7; 10 positions match TRBD1. V lost 3 bases and J lost 7; bases outside the gene matches: 9. Germline loops: CDR1 DFQATT, CDR2 SNEGSKA (reference sequence). The CDR3 is 14 residues long. Here the CDR3 reads CSASTGQGTGEQYF. DNA of the CDR3: TGCAGTGCTAGCACGGGACAGGGGACGGGGGAGCAGTACTTC.

At least ten counts were recorded for this clonotype. One end of the junction varies from germline; a read error may be responsible. The chain combines TRBV5-1 with TRBJ2-1, with 15 positions matching TRBD2. Germline lookup yields CDR1 SGHRS and CDR2 YFSETQ. CDR3 length equals 16 residues. CDR3 region: CASSFGLAGGYNEQFF. The CDR3 nucleotides read TGTGCCAGCAGCTTCGGACTAGCGGGGGGGTACAATGAGCAGTTCTTC.

The gene calls are TRBV6-4 and TRBJ2-7; 9 bases are shared with TRBD2. CDR1 and CDR2 from the germline V gene are MRHNA and SNTAGT. V lost 3 bases to trimming and J lost 7 bases; unmatched junction nucleotides: 13. The CDR3 length is 16 residues. CDR3 coding DNA: TGTGCCAGCAGTGAAATAAAGCGGGAGGTCCTCAATGAGCAGTACTTC. It yields the protein CASSEIKREVLNEQYF.

This clonotype has just a few counts. The gene calls are TRBV30 and TRBJ2-1; 9 positions agree with TRBD2. V lost 2 bases and J lost 9; bases outside the gene matches: 5. CDR1 is GTSNPN, CDR2 SVGIG, per germline (reference sequence). This CDR3 contains 13 residues. The CDR3 DNA reads as TGTGCCTGGAGTTGGGTAGCGGGGGCTGAGCAGTTCTTC. Amino acids: CAWSWVAGAEQFF.

This clonotype was observed a handful of times. In nucleotides, the CDR3 is TGTGCCAGCAGCCAAGAGGGGATCCCCACAGGGAACTACGAGCAGTACTTC. This gives the protein CASSQEGIPTGNYEQYF. The chain combines TRBV4-2 with TRBJ2-7; possible D gene TRBD1, 6 bases. In germline, CDR1 is LGHNA, CDR2 YNFKEQ. There are 17 residues in the CDR3. The V end lost 0 bases, the J end lost 3 bases, and 18 bases lay between the germline ends.